The 18 T cell receptor beta chains in this list originate from one sample, sequenced in a study of T cells in Graves' hyperthyroidism and ophthalmopathy. TCR beta CDR3 sequences were amplified from RNA transcripts. Primed by the HTBI set, a first-round RT-PCR was run on the TCR CDR3. Each CDR3 protein is one row after TCRdb ran MiXCR on the multiplex PCR reads. Of 600,000 to 700,000 distinct CDR3 sequences listed, about 15% are singletons. Sample: blood. The receptor set was obtained from a woman aged 35 to 49 with Graves' ophthalmopathy.

The chain recombines TRBV12-3 or TRBV12-4 with TRBJ2-7, with 10 bases matching TRBD2. After removal of 3 bases from V and 4 bases from J, the junction contained 6 bases not matched to a gene. The CDR3 totals 15 residues. CDR3 nucleotides: TGTGCCAGCAGTTTGGGCCAGCGGGGGGGGTACGAGCAGTACTTC. It codes for CASSLGQRGGYEQYF.

This clonotype was seen ten or more times. V and J are TRBV12-3 or TRBV12-4 and TRBJ2-7; no reliable D call. The V end was cut by 3 bases, the J end by 6 bases, with 12 bases between. The CDR3 contains 13 residues. This CDR3 reads CASSFLDLPEQYF. The CDR3 nucleotides read TGTGCCAGCAGTTTTCTAGACCTTCCCGAGCAGTACTTC.

The chain couples TRBV5-1 to TRBJ2-7, with D unresolved. V lost 5 bases to trimming and J lost 6 bases, with 21 bases between them. Germline values: CDR1 SGHRS, CDR2 YFSETQ. CDR3 length: 15 amino acids. CDR3 DNA: TGCGCCAGCAGGCACTCTCCGGTCTCCGGCTTCGAGCAGTACTTC. It yields the protein CASRHSPVSGFEQYF. The full variable domain, in which reference TRBV5-1 and TRBJ2-7 provide the parts outside the CDR3, is KAGVTQTPRYLIKTRGQQVTLSCSPISGHRSVSWYQQTPGQGLQFLFEYFSETQRNKGNFPGRFSGRQFSNSRSEMNVSTLELGDSALYLCASRHSPVSGFEQYFGPGTRLTVT.

In its sample, this clonotype was seen a few times. The V call is TRBV12-3 or TRBV12-4, the J call TRBJ2-6; TRBD2 matches 8 bases. This CDR3 contains 13 residues. V lost 2 bases, J lost 10 bases, and 1 base stayed unmatched. CDR3 DNA sequence: TGTGCCAGCAGTTTACAGCGGGGGAACGTCCTGACTTTC. Translating gives CASSLQRGNVLTF.

This clonotype was observed a handful of times. This sequence joins TRBV5-1 and TRBJ1-1, with 11 bases fitting TRBD1. CDR1 SGHRS and CDR2 YFSETQ come from the germline V gene. Trimming cost V 6 bases and J 5 bases; bases outside gene matches: 6. This CDR3 contains 14 residues. The CDR3 DNA reads TGCGCCAGCACTACCGGGACAGGGGGTACTGAAGCTTTCTTT. Translating gives CASTTGTGGTEAFF.

This clonotype was seen ten or more times. V is TRBV27 and J is TRBJ1-2, with D possibly TRBD1 on 6 matching bases. The ends were cut back, 11 bases at V and 9 bases at J, with 19 bases in the middle. Germline assignment: CDR1 MNHEY and CDR2 SMNVEV (reference sequence). CDR3 length equals 12 residues. The CDR3 is CASSGQRGSYTF. CDR3 DNA sequence: TGTGCCTCTTCCGGACAGAGAGGTAGCTACACCTTC.

This clonotype was seen a handful of times. This chain connects TRBV12-3 or TRBV12-4 to TRBJ2-6; D possibly matches TRBD1 or TRBD2 (5 bases each). Deletions cut 8 bases from V and 2 bases from J, with 7 bases between. The CDR3 is 13 residues long. For the CDR3, the DNA is TGTGCCAGCCGGGGCCCTGGGGCCAACGTCCTGACTTTC. Residues: CASRGPGANVLTF.

In its sample, this clonotype was seen many times. V is TRBV6-5 and J is TRBJ2-2; TRBD2 matches 10 bases. CDR1 and CDR2 from the germline V gene are MNHEY and SVGAGI. Germline trimming cut 6 bases from V and 4 bases from J; bases unmatched to any gene: 5. This CDR3 has 15 residues. CDR3 loop: CASRSASGSTGELFF. Here the CDR3 DNA reads TGTGCCAGCAGATCCGCTAGCGGGAGCACCGGGGAGCTGTTTTTT.

This clonotype was observed at least ten times. One base away lies a much larger clone, so this may be a sequencing read error. The chain has TRBV7-8 and TRBJ2-5, with 10 bases identical to TRBD1. This CDR3 region has 15 residues. Looked up from germline, CDR1 is SGHVS and CDR2 is FQNEAQ. Losses at the gene ends were 5 bases for V and 5 bases for J; bases not matched to a gene: 8. CDR3 protein: CASSDRPGQGETQYF. In nucleotides, the CDR3 is TGTGCCAGCAGCGACCGCCCGGGACAGGGGGAGACCCAGTACTTC. Full variable domain (rest looked up from reference TRBV7-8 and TRBJ2-5): GAGVSQSPRYKVAKRGQDVALRCDPISGHVSLFWYQQALGQGPEFLTYFQNEAQLDKSGLPSDRFFAERPEGSVSTLKIQRTQQEDSAVYLCASSDRPGQGETQYFGPGTRLLVL.

This chain joins TRBV6-1 and TRBJ1-1; D uncertain. The CDR3 extends over 12 amino acids. CDR1 is MNHNS and CDR2 is SASEGT in the germline V gene. Trimming pared 7 bases from V and 3 bases from J, leaving 9 bases between. The CDR3 bases are TGTGCCAGCATACTAGCGGACACTGAAGCTTTCTTT. It specifies CASILADTEAFF.

This clonotype was found many times. The rearrangement links TRBV30 to TRBJ2-5; 8 bases match TRBD1. The germline V gene has CDR1 GTSNPN and CDR2 SVGIG (reference sequence). This CDR3 comprises 14 residues. The junction had 6 bases not matched to a gene; V was cut back by 4 bases and J by 2 bases. CDR3 residues: CAWNPGQVQETQYF. The CDR3 DNA reads TGTGCCTGGAACCCGGGACAGGTTCAAGAGACCCAGTACTTC.

This clonotype was seen repeatedly, ten times or more. The genes are TRBV28 and TRBJ2-7; a possible D gene is TRBD2 (6 bases). Trimming removed 2 bases at V and 0 bases at J, with 11 bases between. CDR3 length: 15 residues. The germline V gene has CDR1 MDHEN and CDR2 SYDVKM. CDR3 bases: TGTGCCAGCAGTTTAAGGTCCGGGGGCTCCTACGAGCAGTACTTC. Protein sequence: CASSLRSGGSYEQYF.

This clonotype appeared many times. The chain has TRBV11-3 and TRBJ2-2, with a tentative D call TRBD2 (6 bases). The CDR3 covers 15 residues. The V end was cut by 2 bases, the J end by 4 bases, with 11 bases between. The germline V gene has CDR1 SGHNT and CDR2 YENEEA. The CDR3 sequence: CASSLTRGGTGELFF. In DNA form, the CDR3 reads TGTGCCAGCAGCTTAACCCGGGGAGGCACCGGGGAGCTGTTTTTT.

This clonotype came up many times. The V call is TRBV19, the J call TRBJ1-5; 8 bases align to TRBD1. V lost 6 bases and J lost 4; bases outside the gene matches: 8. The CDR3 consists of 15 residues. Germline V lookup: CDR1 LNHDA, CDR2 SQIVND (reference sequence). CDR3 sequence (DNA): TGTGCCAGTAGCCCAGAGACAGGGGCGAATCAGCCCCAGCATTTT. Encoded protein: CASSPETGANQPQHF. The full variable domain, its missing parts supplied by reference TRBV19 and TRBJ1-5, is DGGITQSPKYLFRKEGQNVTLSCEQNLNHDAMYWYRQDPGQGLRLIYYSQIVNDFQKGDIAEGYSVSREKKESFPLTVTSAQKNPTAFYLCASSPETGANQPQHFGDGTRLSIL.

This chain links TRBV13 with TRBJ2-7; no clear D gene. CDR3 length: 12 amino acids. Germline CDR1 reads PRHDT; CDR2 reads FYEKMQ (reference sequence). Trimming cost V 4 bases and J 5 bases, with 9 bases left between them. CDR3 loop: CASSSASNEQYF. CDR3 nucleotides: TGTGCCAGCAGCTCGGCTAGTAACGAGCAGTACTTC.

At least ten counts were recorded for this clonotype. V gene TRBV30 combines with J gene TRBJ2-5; D not certain. This CDR3 is 14 amino acids long. Germline V gene data show CDR1 as GTSNPN and CDR2 as SVGIG (reference sequence). The V end lost 2 bases, the J end lost 4 bases, and 14 bases lay between the germline ends. CDR3 residues: CAWSPWTYGETQYF. The DNA for the CDR3 is TGTGCCTGGAGTCCCTGGACGTACGGAGAGACCCAGTACTTC.

This clonotype appeared a few times. A much larger clone differs from this one at a single base, so this may be a read error. The gene calls are TRBV28 and TRBJ2-5; unclear D gene. The CDR3 length is 14 residues. Germline V gene data show CDR1 as MDHEN and CDR2 as SYDVKM. CDR3 residues: CASTPWPVQETRYF. In DNA form, the CDR3 reads TGTGCCAGCACCCCCTGGCCTGTACAAGAGACCCGGTACTTC.

This clonotype was picked up many times. The chain links TRBV7-4 to TRBJ2-5; D is unresolved. This CDR3 has 9 residues. V was pared by 10 bases and J by 5 bases, with 5 bases between. Germline-derived CDR1 and CDR2 are SGHVT and SQSDAQ. The CDR3 sequence is CAIQETQYF. The CDR3 DNA reads TGTGCCATCCAGGAGACCCAGTACTTC.